Presented here are 21 T cell receptor beta chains from one specimen sequenced in a study of blood T cell repertoires in COVID-19 (TCRdb year 2020). Libraries were built with the immunoSEQ multiplex PCR assay. TCRdb obtained this table from immuneACCESS and retained in-frame rearrangements with V and J assigned. These tables miss some clones; where compared with another copy, unresolved V genes account for less than half of the shortfall, and the remainder is unexplained. The sample table contains approximately 300,000 clones; only one count was recorded for about 89% of them. The biggest ten clones account for approximately 4.6% of the sample. Sequenced: peripheral blood. The receptor set was obtained from a man between 35 and 55 years old with acute or convalescent COVID-19.

V gene TRBV23-1 combines with J gene TRBJ2-2; TRBD2 might be the D (6 bases). TRBV23-1 is marked as an open reading frame, function uncertain. There are 16 residues in the CDR3. Trimming removed 0 bases from V and 1 base from J, with 9 bases in between. CDR3 loop: CASSQSPGGNTGELFF. CDR3 coding DNA: TGCGCCAGCAGTCAATCCCCCGGGGGGAACACCGGGGAGCTGTTTTTT.

The J gene is TRBJ1-2, the V gene TRBV15; D may be TRBD1 (5 bases). Trimming took off 0 bases at V and 4 bases at J, with 12 bases between the two ends. Germline lookup yields CDR1 LNHNV and CDR2 YYDKDF (reference sequence). CDR3 size: 15 residues. The CDR3 DNA reads TGTGCCACCAGCAGAGAAGATGGCCAGGGCTATGGCTACACCTTC. Translating it yields CATSREDGQGYGYTF.

V usage is TRBV6-1 and J usage is TRBJ2-7, with D possibly TRBD2 on 6 matching bases. Germline CDR1 MNHNS, CDR2 SASEGT. The CDR3 is 14 amino acids. Trimming took off 3 bases at V and 1 base at J, with 10 bases between the two ends. The CDR3: CASSDLAPSYEQYF. DNA of the CDR3: TGTGCCAGCAGTGATCTAGCGCCTTCCTACGAGCAGTACTTC.

J is TRBJ2-7 and V is TRBV2; tentative D call: TRBD2 (7 bases). Germline assignment: CDR1 SNHLY and CDR2 FYNNEI. This CDR3 spans 16 amino acids. Trimming took 3 bases from V and 0 from J, leaving 15 bases between them. CDR3 coding DNA: TGTGCCAGCAGTGACTGGGGGGGCAGGACCTCCTACGAGCAGTACTTC. It specifies CASSDWGGRTSYEQYF. The variable domain in full, completed from reference TRBV2 and TRBJ2-7, reads EPEVTQTPSHQVTQMGQEVILRCVPISNHLYFYWYRQILGQKVEFLVSFYNNEISEKSEIFDDQFSVERPDGSNFTLKIRSTKLEDSAMYFCASSDWGGRTSYEQYFGPGTRLTVT.

This clone occurred once. The V gene is TRBV15, the J gene TRBJ2-7; 9 bases line up with TRBD1. Germline CDR1 LNHNV, CDR2 YYDKDF (reference sequence). The V and J ends lost 0 bases and 5 bases, in that order; junction bases with no gene match: 8. The CDR3 is made up of 16 amino acids. CDR3 sequence: CATSRDGPGQGHEQYF. CDR3 bases: TGTGCCACCAGCAGAGATGGGCCGGGACAGGGCCACGAGCAGTACTTC.

The CDR3 loop is CASSLGFREGRNSPLHF. In DNA form, the CDR3 reads TGTGCCAGCAGCTTAGGGTTCAGGGAGGGAAGGAATTCACCCCTCCACTTT. The rearrangement links TRBV11-2 to TRBJ1-6; possibly TRBD1 for D (5 bases). Germline V gene data show CDR1 as SGHAT and CDR2 as FQNNGV. V lost 1 base and J 7 bases, leaving 17 bases between the germline ends. The CDR3 is 17 residues long.

The V gene is TRBV7-2, the J gene TRBJ2-1; 13 nucleotides match TRBD2. Germline lookup yields CDR1 SGHTA and CDR2 FQGNSA. The CDR3 runs to 17 residues. V shed 4 bases and J 4 bases; nucleotides not matched to a gene: 7. This chain's CDR3 is CASSWTPGLAGYNEQFF. The CDR3 DNA sequence: TGTGCCAGCAGCTGGACCCCGGGACTAGCGGGGTACAATGAGCAGTTCTTC.

The rearrangement joins TRBV10-2 to TRBJ2-6, with 7 bases that match TRBD2. Trimming cost V 4 bases and J 12 bases; bases outside gene matches: 9. The V gene's germline CDR1 is WSHSY and CDR2 SAAADI. The CDR3 runs to 14 residues. The CDR3 here is CASSAGTIPGVLTF. The DNA of the CDR3 is TGCGCCAGCAGTGCGGGGACTATCCCCGGCGTCCTGACTTTC.

This chain joins TRBV4-1 and TRBJ1-5; D ambiguous. V was cut by 0 bases and J by 1 base, with 13 bases left in between. CDR3 length: 17 amino acids. CDR1 and CDR2 (germline): MGHRA, YSYEKL. In DNA form, the CDR3 reads TGCGCCAGCAGCCAAGAACCGACGGGGATAAGCAATCAGCCCCAGCATTTT. It yields the protein CASSQEPTGISNQPQHF.

The rearrangement joins TRBV19 to TRBJ1-2, with 8 positions matching TRBD1. Trimming cost V 5 bases and J 0 bases; bases outside gene matches: 8. This CDR3 contains 16 residues. Germline CDR1 is LNHDA and CDR2 is SQIVND (reference sequence). This chain's CDR3 is CASSATRTGSNYGYTF. For the CDR3, the DNA is TGTGCCAGTAGTGCGACCCGGACAGGGTCTAACTATGGCTACACCTTC.

The J gene is TRBJ1-5, the V gene TRBV2; D ambiguous. Germline lookup yields CDR1 SNHLY and CDR2 FYNNEI. Trimming pared 8 bases from V and 0 bases from J, leaving 11 bases between. The CDR3 runs 14 residues. CDR3 region: CASLGGNSNQPQHF. The CDR3 nucleotides read TGTGCCAGCCTGGGAGGGAATAGCAATCAGCCCCAGCATTTT.

The chain has TRBV4-1 and TRBJ2-7; D is undetermined. From germline, CDR1 is MGHRA and CDR2 YSYEKL. The CDR3 totals 13 residues. The V and J ends lost 1 base and 6 bases respectively, with 10 bases between them. In DNA, the CDR3 is TGCGCCAGCAGCCAAGTTGAGTATTCCGAGCAGTACTTC. It yields the protein CASSQVEYSEQYF.

The chain combines TRBV5-5 with TRBJ2-7; no clear D. Per the germline V gene, CDR1 is SGHKS and CDR2 is YYEKEE (reference sequence). V lost 4 bases, J lost 0 bases, and 11 bases lay in between. This CDR3 has 14 residues. This chain's CDR3 is CASSPRWPSYEQYF. The CDR3 DNA reads as TGTGCCAGCAGCCCCCGTTGGCCCTCCTACGAGCAGTACTTC.

The chain employs TRBV24-1 and TRBJ1-5; the D gene is possibly TRBD1 (6 bases). This CDR3 comprises 16 residues. CDR1 KGHDR and CDR2 SFDVKD come from the germline V gene. V was pared by 6 bases and J by 7 bases, with 21 bases between. The CDR3 protein is CATSSLLGGAGQPQHF. CDR3 nucleotides: TGTGCCACCAGTTCTCTTCTGGGGGGGGCAGGACAGCCCCAGCATTTT.

V gene TRBV18 combines with J gene TRBJ1-1; 8 bases align to TRBD1. V gave up 4 bases and J gave up 3 bases; unmatched junction bases: 4. The germline V gene has CDR1 KGHSH and CDR2 LQKENI. This CDR3 comprises 14 residues. CDR3 loop: CASSLQGGDTEAFF. In DNA form, the CDR3 reads TGTGCCAGCTCACTACAGGGGGGGGACACTGAAGCTTTCTTT.

The chain is built from TRBV29-1 and TRBJ1-1, with D possibly being TRBD1 (6 bases). The CDR3 length is 12 residues. CDR1 is SQVTM and CDR2 is ANQGSEA in the germline V gene. V was pared by 8 bases and J by 4 bases, with 14 bases between. The CDR3: CSIRSTGTEAFF. The CDR3 bases are TGCAGCATACGATCGACAGGCACTGAAGCTTTCTTT.

The CDR3 region is CASTNLGGPPKPYGYTF. The CDR3 coding sequence is TGTGCCAGCACCAACCTAGGGGGCCCTCCGAAACCCTATGGCTACACCTTC. The J gene is TRBJ1-2, the V gene TRBV2; 7 bases are a match to TRBD1. Germline V gene data show CDR1 as SNHLY and CDR2 as FYNNEI. CDR3 size: 17 residues. V trimming: 7 bases; J trimming: 4 bases; junction bases outside the gene matches: 18.

V gene TRBV13 combines with J gene TRBJ1-2; TRBD1 matches 10 bases. Germline V gene sequence: CDR1 PRHDT, CDR2 FYEKMQ (reference sequence). The J segment lost 8 bases and the V segment lost 6 bases, leaving 12 bases of the junction unmatched. The CDR3 extends over 15 amino acids. The CDR3 bases are TGTGCCAGCAGAAGACCCGGGACAGGGGACCCCGGCTACACCTTC. It is translated as CASRRPGTGDPGYTF.

The V call is TRBV7-2, the J call TRBJ2-1, with TRBD2 matching 8 bases. This CDR3 spans 12 amino acids. The J segment lost 9 bases and the V segment lost 5 bases, leaving 3 bases of the junction unmatched. Germline CDR1 and CDR2: SGHTA and FQGNSA. CDR3 coding DNA: TGTGCCAGCAGCCTACGGGGGGGTGAGCAGTTCTTC. This sequence encodes CASSLRGGEQFF.

The chain combines TRBV7-6 with TRBJ2-1; 8 bases match TRBD1. This CDR3 contains 17 residues. The junction had 18 bases not matched to a gene; V was cut back by 5 bases and J by 9 bases. CDR1 is SGHVS and CDR2 is FNYEAQ in the germline V gene. The CDR3: CASSLDRGEWVGAEQFF. As DNA, the CDR3 is TGTGCCAGCAGCCTAGACAGGGGCGAATGGGTTGGGGCTGAGCAGTTCTTC.

The chain combines TRBV28 with TRBJ1-5; D unclear. CDR1 is MDHEN, CDR2 SYDVKM, per germline. V was shortened by 7 bases and J by 6 bases, with 10 bases between the two germline ends. The CDR3 is 12 amino acids. CDR3 coding DNA: TGTGCCAGCAAAACCGCGGGTCAGCCCCAGCATTTT. Encoded protein: CASKTAGQPQHF.